A single sample is the source of the 8 T cell receptor beta chains below, sequenced in a study of beta chain features in type 1 diabetes. What was sequenced were expressed TCRB transcripts, since all of the isolated RNA had been reverse transcribed. Clones were read by immunoSEQ multiplex PCR, and TCRdb kept only the in-frame ones, dropping some. This table has about 230,000 clones, more than 9% appearing once. The sequenced material came from naive CD4+ T cells from blood. The receptors here all came from a woman aged 18-29 years in good health.

The table lists this clone with a few counts. This chain links TRBV5-1 with TRBJ2-5; the D is unclear. The CDR3 has 12 amino acids. Germline CDR1 and CDR2: SGHRS and YFSETQ. V gave up 5 bases and J gave up 5 bases, with 10 bases separating them. CDR3 sequence: CASRSPAETQYF. As DNA, the CDR3 is TGCGCCAGCAGGTCCCCCGCGGAGACCCAGTACTTC.

The rearrangement uses TRBV29-1 and TRBJ1-5; 8 bases align to TRBD1. Trimming cost V 5 bases and J 6 bases; bases outside gene matches: 6. Germline CDR1 SQVTM, CDR2 ANQGSEA. This CDR3 has 13 residues. CDR3 sequence (DNA): TGCAGCGTTTCGACAGGGGTGTCTCAGCCCCAGCATTTT. Translating it yields CSVSTGVSQPQHF. Drawing the rest from reference TRBV29-1 and TRBJ1-5, the complete variable domain is SAVISQKPSRDICQRGTSLTIQCQVDSQVTMMFWYRQQPGQSLTLIATANQGSEATYESGFVIDKFPISRPNLTFSTLTVSNMSPEDSSIYLCSVSTGVSQPQHFGDGTRLSIL.

This clone was counted a few times. The chain employs TRBV9 and TRBJ2-1; 14 bases match TRBD2. Trimming cost V 5 bases and J 0 bases; bases outside gene matches: 7. This CDR3 has 18 residues. The germline gives CDR1 SGDLS, CDR2 YYNGEE. CDR3 region: CASRPGLAGVNSYNEQFF. DNA of the CDR3: TGTGCCAGCAGACCGGGACTAGCGGGGGTTAACTCCTACAATGAGCAGTTCTTC.

The gene calls are TRBV27 and TRBJ1-1; the match to TRBD1 covers 7 bases. The V gene end was trimmed by 6 bases and the J gene end by 11 bases; junction bases not matched to a gene: 9. The V gene's germline CDR1 is MNHEY and CDR2 SMNVEV (reference sequence). This CDR3 spans 12 amino acids. Written as DNA, the CDR3 is TGTGCCAGCAGCTCTACAGGGGTGCGGGCTTTCTTT. This translates into CASSSTGVRAFF.

J is TRBJ2-3 and V is TRBV7-9, with 9 bases fitting TRBD2. Unmatched junction bases numbered 9, after V lost 4 bases and J lost 1 base. Germline CDR1 reads SEHNR; CDR2 reads FQNEAQ (reference sequence). This CDR3 comprises 17 residues. The CDR3 sequence is CASSWGSSGSRTDTQYF. The CDR3, as DNA: TGTGCCAGCAGCTGGGGTAGTAGCGGGAGCCGCACAGATACGCAGTATTTT.

V gene TRBV10-3 combines with J gene TRBJ2-7, with D unclear. CDR3 length: 12 amino acids. Germline V gene sequence: CDR1 ENHRY, CDR2 SYGVKD. V lost 2 bases and J 4 bases, leaving 6 bases between the germline ends. CDR3 region: CAISEIPYEQYF. DNA of the CDR3: TGTGCCATCAGTGAGATCCCTTACGAGCAGTACTTC.

This clone was picked up a small number of times. The chain has TRBV25-1 and TRBJ1-1, with 7 bases matching TRBD1. This CDR3 is 14 amino acids long. The V gene end was trimmed by 6 bases and the J gene end by 4 bases; junction bases not matched to a gene: 8. Looked up from germline, CDR1 is MGHDK and CDR2 is SYGVNS. DNA of the CDR3: TGTGCCAGCAGGCTCGACAGGGTTAGCACTGAAGCTTTCTTT. It codes for CASRLDRVSTEAFF.

The gene calls are TRBV10-3 and TRBJ2-1, with a possible D match to TRBD1 (6 bases). This CDR3 is built from 15 residues. The germline V gene encodes CDR1 ENHRY and CDR2 SYGVKD. Trimming took off 4 bases at V and 0 bases at J, with 10 bases between the two ends. The CDR3 DNA is TGTGCCATCAGTGTTCAGGGGAGCTCCTACAATGAGCAGTTCTTC. The encoded protein is CAISVQGSSYNEQFF.